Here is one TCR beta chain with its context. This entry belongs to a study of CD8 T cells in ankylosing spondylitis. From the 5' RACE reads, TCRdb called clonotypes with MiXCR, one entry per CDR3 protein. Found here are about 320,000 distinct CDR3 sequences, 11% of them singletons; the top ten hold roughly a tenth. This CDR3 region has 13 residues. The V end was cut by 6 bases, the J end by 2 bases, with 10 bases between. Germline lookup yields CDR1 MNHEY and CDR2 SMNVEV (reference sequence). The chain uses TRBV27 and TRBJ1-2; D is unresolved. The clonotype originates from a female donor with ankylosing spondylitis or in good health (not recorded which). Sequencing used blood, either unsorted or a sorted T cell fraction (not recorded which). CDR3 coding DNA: TGTGCCAGCAGACCCTCTGGGAACTATGGCTACACCTTC. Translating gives CASRPSGNYGYTF.